Detailed here is one T cell receptor delta chain. Just one base apart from a much larger clone, this may be a read error. This entry is derived from a study of gamma-delta chains in newborns, infants, children. About the study: Microbial exposure reportedly drives polyclonal innate γδ T cell expansion after birth.

Germline-derived CDR1 and CDR2 are GEAIGNYY and EKD. J gave up 5 bases and V 2 bases, and 22 bases lay outside the gene matches. CDR3 length: 20 amino acids. TCRdb re-analyzed the reads via CATT. The table records more than 9,000 delta-chain clones, about 9% of them present only once. The receptor comes from a child who was a newborn, infant or young child, either healthy, febrile or measles-vaccinated (not recorded which). The sample taken for sequencing was blood. J is TRDJ1 and V is TRDV2; 10 bases agree with TRDD3. CDR3 bases: TGTGCCTGTGACATCGTTGGCCTGGGGGATAACTTCCTCCAAAATGATAAACTCATCTTT. Its translation: CACDIVGLGDNFLQNDKLIF.